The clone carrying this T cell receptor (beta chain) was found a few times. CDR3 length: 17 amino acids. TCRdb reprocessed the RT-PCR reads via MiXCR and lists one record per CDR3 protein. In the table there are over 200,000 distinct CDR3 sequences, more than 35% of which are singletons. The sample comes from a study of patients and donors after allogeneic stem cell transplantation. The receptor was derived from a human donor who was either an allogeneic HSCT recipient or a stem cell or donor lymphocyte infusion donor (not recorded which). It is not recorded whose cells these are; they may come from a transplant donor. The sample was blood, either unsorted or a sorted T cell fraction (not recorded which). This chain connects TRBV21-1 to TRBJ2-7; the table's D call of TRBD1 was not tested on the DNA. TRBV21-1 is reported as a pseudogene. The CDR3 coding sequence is TGTGCCAGCAGCAAAGCCGGTTTCAGGGATCGTTCGTGGGAGCAGTACTTC. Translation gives CASSKAGFRDRSWEQYF.